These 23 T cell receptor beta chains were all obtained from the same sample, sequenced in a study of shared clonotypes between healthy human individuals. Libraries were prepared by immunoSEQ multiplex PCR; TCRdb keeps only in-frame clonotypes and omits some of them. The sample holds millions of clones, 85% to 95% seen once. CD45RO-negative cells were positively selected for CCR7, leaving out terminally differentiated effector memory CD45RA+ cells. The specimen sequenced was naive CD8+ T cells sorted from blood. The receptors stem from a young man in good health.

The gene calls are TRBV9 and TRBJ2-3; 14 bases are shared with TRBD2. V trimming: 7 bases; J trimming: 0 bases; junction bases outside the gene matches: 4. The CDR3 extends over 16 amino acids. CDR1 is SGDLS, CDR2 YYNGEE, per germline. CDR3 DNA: TGTGCCAGCGGGACTAGCGGGAGAGTAAGCACAGATACGCAGTATTTT. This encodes CASGTSGRVSTDTQYF.

Written as DNA, the CDR3 is TGTGCCAGCAGCTTCCGGGACGGAGAATCAGAGTTGCACGAGCAGTACTTC. The encoded protein is CASSFRDGESELHEQYF. The chain has TRBV7-9 and TRBJ2-7; D is possibly TRBD1 or TRBD2 (5 bases each). There are 17 residues in the CDR3. Trimming removed 3 bases from V and 5 bases from J, with 23 bases in between. Germline V gene lookup returns CDR1 SEHNR and CDR2 FQNEAQ (reference sequence). Drawing the rest from reference TRBV7-9 and TRBJ2-7, the complete variable domain is DTGVSQNPRHKITKRGQNVTFRCDPISEHNRLYWYRQTLGQGPEFLTYFQNEAQLEKSRLLSDRFSAERPKGSFSTLEIQRTEQGDSAMYLCASSFRDGESELHEQYFGPGTRLTVT.

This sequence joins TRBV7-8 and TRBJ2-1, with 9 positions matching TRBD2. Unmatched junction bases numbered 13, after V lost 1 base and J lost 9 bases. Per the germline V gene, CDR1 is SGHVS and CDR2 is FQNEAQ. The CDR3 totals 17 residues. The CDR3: CASSLGGGAPGLGEQFF. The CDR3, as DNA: TGTGCCAGCAGCTTAGGCGGGGGGGCCCCAGGCCTCGGTGAGCAGTTCTTC.

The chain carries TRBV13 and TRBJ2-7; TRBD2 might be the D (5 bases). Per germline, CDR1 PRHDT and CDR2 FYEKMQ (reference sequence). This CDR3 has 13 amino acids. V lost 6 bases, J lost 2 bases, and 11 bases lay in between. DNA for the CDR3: TGTGCCAGCAGTGTAAGAGGGACCTACGAGCAGTACTTC. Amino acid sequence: CASSVRGTYEQYF.

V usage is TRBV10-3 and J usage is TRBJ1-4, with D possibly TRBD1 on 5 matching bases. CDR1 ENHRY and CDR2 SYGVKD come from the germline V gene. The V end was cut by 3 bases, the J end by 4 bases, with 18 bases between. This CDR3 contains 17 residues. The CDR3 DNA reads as TGTGCCATCAGTGAATGGGACCTCCCGGCGGGTAATGAAAAACTGTTTTTT. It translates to CAISEWDLPAGNEKLFF.

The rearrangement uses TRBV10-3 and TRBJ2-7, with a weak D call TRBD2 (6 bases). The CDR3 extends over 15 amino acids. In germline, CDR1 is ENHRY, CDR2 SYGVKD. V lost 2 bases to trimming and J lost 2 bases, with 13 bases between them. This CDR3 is CAISERDSPTYEQYF. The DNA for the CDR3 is TGTGCCATCAGTGAGCGGGACTCCCCTACCTACGAGCAGTACTTC.

CDR3 in DNA: TGTGCCACGACCGGACAGGGCGGTGGGGATGGCTACACCTTC. It encodes CATTGQGGGDGYTF. This sequence joins TRBV10-3 and TRBJ1-2; 8 bases agree with TRBD1. The V gene end was trimmed by 10 bases and the J gene end by 6 bases; junction bases not matched to a gene: 13. The germline V gene has CDR1 ENHRY and CDR2 SYGVKD. This CDR3 is 14 amino acids long.

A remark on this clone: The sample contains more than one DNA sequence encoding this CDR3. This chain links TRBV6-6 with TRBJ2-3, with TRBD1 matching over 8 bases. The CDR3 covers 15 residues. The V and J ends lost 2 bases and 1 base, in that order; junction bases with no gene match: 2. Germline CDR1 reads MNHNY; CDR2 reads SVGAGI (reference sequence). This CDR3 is CASSYPGGRTDTQYF. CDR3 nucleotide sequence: TGTGCCAGCAGTTACCCAGGGGGCCGCACAGATACGCAGTATTTT.

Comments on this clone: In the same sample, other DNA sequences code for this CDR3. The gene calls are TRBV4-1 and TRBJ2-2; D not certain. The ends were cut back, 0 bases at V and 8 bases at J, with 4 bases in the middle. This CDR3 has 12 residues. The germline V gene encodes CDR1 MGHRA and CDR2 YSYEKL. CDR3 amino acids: CASSQDTGELFF. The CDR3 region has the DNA TGCGCCAGCAGCCAAGATACGGGGGAGCTGTTTTTT.

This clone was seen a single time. The CDR3 DNA reads as TGCGCCAGCAGTGAGTCGGCTGAGGGGGCCTCATACAATGAGCAGTTCTTC. It specifies CASSESAEGASYNEQFF. The chain carries TRBV10-2 and TRBJ2-1, with 7 bases identical to TRBD1. The germline CDR1 and CDR2 sequences are WSHSY and SAAADI. V trimming: 0 bases; J trimming: 4 bases; junction bases outside the gene matches: 9. The CDR3 is 17 amino acids.

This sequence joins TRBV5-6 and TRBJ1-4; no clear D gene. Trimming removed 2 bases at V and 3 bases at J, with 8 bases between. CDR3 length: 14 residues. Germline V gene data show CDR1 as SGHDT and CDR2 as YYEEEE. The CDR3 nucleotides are TGTGCCAGCAGCTTCGGAAGACCTAATGAAAAACTGTTTTTT. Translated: CASSFGRPNEKLFF.

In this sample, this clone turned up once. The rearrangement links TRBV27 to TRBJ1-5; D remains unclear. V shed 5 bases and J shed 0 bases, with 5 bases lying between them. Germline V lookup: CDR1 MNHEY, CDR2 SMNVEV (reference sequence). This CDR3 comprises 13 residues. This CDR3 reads CASSGLSNQPQHF. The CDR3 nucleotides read TGTGCCAGCAGTGGACTTAGCAATCAGCCCCAGCATTTT.

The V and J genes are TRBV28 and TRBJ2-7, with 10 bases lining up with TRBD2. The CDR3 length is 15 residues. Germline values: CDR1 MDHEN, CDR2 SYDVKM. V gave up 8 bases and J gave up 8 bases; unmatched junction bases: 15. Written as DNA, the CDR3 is TGTGCCAGCCTTGGACTAGCGGAGACCCCTTTGAAGCAGTACTTC. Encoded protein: CASLGLAETPLKQYF. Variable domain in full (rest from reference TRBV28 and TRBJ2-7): DVKVTQSSRYLVKRTGEKVFLECVQDMDHENMFWYRQDPGLGLRLIYFSYDVKMKEKGDIPEGYSVSREKKERFSLILESASTNQTSMYLCASLGLAETPLKQYFGPGTRLTVT.

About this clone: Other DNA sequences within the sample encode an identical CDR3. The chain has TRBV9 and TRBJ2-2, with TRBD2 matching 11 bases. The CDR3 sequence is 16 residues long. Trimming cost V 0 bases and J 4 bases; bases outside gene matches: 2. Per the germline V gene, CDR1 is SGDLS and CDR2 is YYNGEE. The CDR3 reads CASSVGLAGFTGELFF. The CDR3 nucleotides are TGTGCCAGCAGCGTAGGACTAGCGGGGTTCACCGGGGAGCTGTTTTTT.

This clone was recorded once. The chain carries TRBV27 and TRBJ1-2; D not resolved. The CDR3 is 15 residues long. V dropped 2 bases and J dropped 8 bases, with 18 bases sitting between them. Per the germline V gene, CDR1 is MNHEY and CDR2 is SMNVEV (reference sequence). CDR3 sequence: CASSLIPTDSSGYTF. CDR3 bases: TGTGCCAGCAGTTTAATACCGACGGACTCTTCGGGCTACACCTTC.

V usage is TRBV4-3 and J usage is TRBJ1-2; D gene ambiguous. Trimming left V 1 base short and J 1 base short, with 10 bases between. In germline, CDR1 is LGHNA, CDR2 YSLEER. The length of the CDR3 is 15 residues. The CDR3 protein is CASSQVLDVNYGYTF. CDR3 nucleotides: TGCGCCAGCAGCCAAGTTTTGGACGTTAACTATGGCTACACCTTC.

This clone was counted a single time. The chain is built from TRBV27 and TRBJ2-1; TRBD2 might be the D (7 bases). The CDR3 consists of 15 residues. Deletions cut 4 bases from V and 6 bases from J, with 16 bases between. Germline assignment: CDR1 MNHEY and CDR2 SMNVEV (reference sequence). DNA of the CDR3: TGTGCCAGCAGTTCAATGGGGGGGCCCGGCAATGAGCAGTTCTTC. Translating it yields CASSSMGGPGNEQFF.

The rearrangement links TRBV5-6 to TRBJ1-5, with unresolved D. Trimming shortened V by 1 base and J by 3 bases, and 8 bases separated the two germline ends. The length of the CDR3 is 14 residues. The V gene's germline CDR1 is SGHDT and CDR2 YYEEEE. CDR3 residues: CASSLLWVNQPQHF. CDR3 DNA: TGTGCCAGCAGCTTGTTGTGGGTCAATCAGCCCCAGCATTTT.

CDR3 sequence reads: CASSPTSERTDTQYF. The CDR3 DNA reads as TGTGCCAGCAGTCCGACTAGCGAAAGGACAGATACGCAGTATTTT. This chain uses TRBV6-5 with TRBJ2-3, with 8 positions matching TRBD2. CDR1 is MNHEY and CDR2 is SVGAGI in the germline V gene. The V gene end was trimmed by 5 bases and the J gene end by 3 bases; junction bases not matched to a gene: 7. The CDR3 length is 15 residues.

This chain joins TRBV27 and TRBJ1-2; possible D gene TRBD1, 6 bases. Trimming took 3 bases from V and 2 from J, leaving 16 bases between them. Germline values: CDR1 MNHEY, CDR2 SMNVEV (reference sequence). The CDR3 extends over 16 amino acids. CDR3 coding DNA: TGTGCCAGCAGTTTTAGCGTAGGACAGATAAACTATGGCTACACCTTC. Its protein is CASSFSVGQINYGYTF.

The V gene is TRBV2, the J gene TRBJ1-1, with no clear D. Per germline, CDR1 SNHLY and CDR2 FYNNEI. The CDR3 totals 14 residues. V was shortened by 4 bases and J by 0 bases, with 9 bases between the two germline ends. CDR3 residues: CASSGNFMNTEAFF. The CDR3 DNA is TGTGCCAGCAGTGGCAACTTTATGAACACTGAAGCTTTCTTT.

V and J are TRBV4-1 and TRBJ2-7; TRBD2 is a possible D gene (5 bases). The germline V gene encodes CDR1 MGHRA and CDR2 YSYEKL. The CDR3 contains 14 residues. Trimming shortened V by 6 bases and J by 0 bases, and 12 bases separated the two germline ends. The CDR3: CASSFLRGSYEQYF. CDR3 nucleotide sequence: TGCGCCAGCAGTTTCCTTCGGGGCTCCTACGAGCAGTACTTC.

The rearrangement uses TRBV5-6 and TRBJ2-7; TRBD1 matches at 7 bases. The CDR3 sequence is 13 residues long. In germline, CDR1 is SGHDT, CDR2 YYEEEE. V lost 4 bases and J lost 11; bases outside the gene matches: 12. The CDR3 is CASSGRDSLLKYF. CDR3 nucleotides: TGTGCCAGCAGCGGCCGGGACAGCCTCTTGAAGTACTTC.